The clone carrying this T cell receptor beta chain was seen just once. The antigen is undetermined. The sample comes from a study of post-analysis software for immune sequencing data. In the study overall: Multiple sclerosis in the patients followed relapsing-remitting, secondary progressive and progressive-relapsing courses.

Each TCR beta cDNA library carried unique molecular identifiers. Input amounts of 1 to 10 million T cells were used. These gave approximately 500,000 cDNA molecules, so each molecule approximated one T cell. TCRdb re-analysed the PCR reads in MiXCR, keeping a single row per CDR3 protein. This table has about 460,000 distinct CDR3 sequences, around 40% appearing once. General study findings and limits: Under the F measure, samples that were prepared in one batch clustered strongly together. Significantly lower normalized Chao1 diversity was seen in multiple sclerosis patients than in controls.

Sequenced: blood. This receptor was taken from a girl aged 10-17 years with multiple sclerosis.

The CDR3 reads CASHDRDTQETQYF. The CDR3 DNA is TGTGCCAGCCATGACCGGGACACCCAAGAGACCCAGTACTTC. The rearrangement uses TRBV28 and TRBJ2-5, with D possibly matching TRBD1 (6 bases). CDR1 is MDHEN, CDR2 SYDVKM, per germline. This CDR3 contains 14 residues. V lost 8 bases and J lost 1, with 14 bases in between.